These 19 T cell receptor beta chains came from one sample sequenced in a study of cytomegalovirus exposure and HLA in healthy donors. PCR used 60 Vbeta primers and 13 Jbeta primers. The method was immunoSEQ multiplex PCR; TCRdb's version includes in-frame clones alone and lacks a portion of them. Its table records about 160,000 clones. The sample consisted of PBMCs. These receptors originate from a woman aged 60-70 years in good health and CMV-seronegative.

CDR3: CASSAWTNPYEQYF. The CDR3, as DNA: TGTGCCAGCAGCGCCTGGACTAACCCCTACGAGCAGTACTTC. The chain carries TRBV7-2 and TRBJ2-7, with a weak D call TRBD2 (6 bases). The V and J ends lost 5 bases and 2 bases respectively, with 13 bases between them. The germline gives CDR1 SGHTA, CDR2 FQGNSA. The CDR3 covers 14 residues.

V usage is TRBV28 and J usage is TRBJ1-5, with D unclear. The germline V gene has CDR1 MDHEN and CDR2 SYDVKM. V was cut by 5 bases and J by 3 bases, with 8 bases left in between. This CDR3 contains 13 residues. This CDR3 reads CASSKDYNQPQHF. The CDR3 region has the DNA TGTGCCAGCAGTAAGGACTACAATCAGCCCCAGCATTTT.

The CDR3 coding sequence is TGCGCCAGCAAAAGTACCGGACAGGGAGGGAATCAGCCCCAGCATTTT. Amino acids: CASKSTGQGGNQPQHF. The chain has TRBV5-1 and TRBJ1-5; 8 bases are a match to TRBD1. Germline-derived CDR1 and CDR2 are SGHRS and YFSETQ. V lost 6 bases to trimming and J lost 4 bases; unmatched junction nucleotides: 12. The CDR3 consists of 16 residues.

The J gene is TRBJ2-1, the V gene TRBV11-2; 8 bases agree with TRBD1. The CDR3 totals 15 residues. V was pared by 7 bases and J by 0 bases, with 5 bases of the junction left unmatched. The germline CDR1 and CDR2 sequences are SGHAT and FQNNGV. The CDR3 bases are TGTGCCAGCAAGGCGGGACAGGACTCCTACAATGAGCAGTTCTTC. Translation: CASKAGQDSYNEQFF. The whole variable domain, filled in from reference TRBV11-2 and TRBJ2-1, reads EAGVAQSPRYKIIEKRQSVAFWCNPISGHATLYWYQQILGQGPKLLIQFQNNGVVDDSQLPKDRFSAERLKGVDSTLKIQPAKLEDSAVYLCASKAGQDSYNEQFFGPGTRLTVL.

The rearrangement uses TRBV27 and TRBJ2-5; tentatively, D is TRBD1 (5 bases). Germline CDR1 and CDR2: MNHEY and SMNVEV (reference sequence). The CDR3 has 16 amino acids. Trimming shortened V by 4 bases and J by 1 base, and 16 bases separated the two germline ends. Here the CDR3 DNA reads TGTGCCAGCAGTTCAGGGCTATTCCGAGGCCAAGAGACCCAGTACTTC. Its translation is CASSSGLFRGQETQYF.

V and J are TRBV19 and TRBJ1-1; weak D call: TRBD1 (5 bases). The germline V gene has CDR1 LNHDA and CDR2 SQIVND (reference sequence). This CDR3 contains 14 residues. Trimming shortened V by 6 bases and J by 1 base, and 12 bases separated the two germline ends. CDR3 sequence reads: CASRAGLGNTEAFF. The CDR3 DNA sequence: TGTGCCAGTAGGGCAGGGTTGGGGAACACTGAAGCTTTCTTT.

This chain links TRBV7-2 with TRBJ2-1, with 8 bases matching TRBD2. With 1 base clipped from V and 3 bases from J, the junction kept 2 bases outside the gene matches. The CDR3 has 15 residues. Looked up from germline, CDR1 is SGHTA and CDR2 is FQGNSA. The CDR3 DNA sequence: TGTGCCAGCAGCTTAGTTGGGACTAGCTACAATGAGCAGTTCTTC. This encodes CASSLVGTSYNEQFF. Complete variable domain (other parts from reference TRBV7-2 and TRBJ2-1): GAGVSQSPSNKVTEKGKDVELRCDPISGHTALYWYRQSLGQGLEFLIYFQGNSAPDKSGLPSDRFSAERTGGSVSTLTIQRTQQEDSAVYLCASSLVGTSYNEQFFGPGTRLTVL.

This chain links TRBV7-9 with TRBJ1-2; TRBD1 might be the D (6 bases). V lost 5 bases and J lost 2, with 15 bases in between. The CDR3 has 15 residues. Germline assignment: CDR1 SEHNR and CDR2 FQNEAQ (reference sequence). CDR3: CASSPDRSPNYGYTF. DNA for the CDR3: TGTGCCAGCAGCCCAGACAGGAGCCCCAACTATGGCTACACCTTC.

The V and J genes are TRBV5-1 and TRBJ1-2, with 9 bases that match TRBD1. This CDR3 region has 17 residues. Germline CDR1 and CDR2: SGHRS and YFSETQ. The junction had 14 bases not matched to a gene; V was cut back by 1 base and J by 7 bases. CDR3 amino acids: CASSLLGNRDRVLGYTF. The CDR3 nucleotides are TGCGCCAGCAGCTTGTTGGGGAACCGGGACAGGGTTCTTGGCTACACCTTC.

The chain links TRBV9 to TRBJ2-2; 8 bases align to TRBD2. The V segment lost 4 bases and the J segment 5 bases; nucleotides outside the gene matches: 10. The CDR3 length is 16 residues. The V gene's germline CDR1 is SGDLS and CDR2 YYNGEE. The CDR3 DNA reads TGTGCCAGCAGCTTCGGAGCGGGAGCCGTAACCGGGGAGCTGTTTTTT. Its protein product is CASSFGAGAVTGELFF.

The gene calls are TRBV7-2 and TRBJ1-4; D remains ambiguous. Trimming took 1 base from V and 3 from J, leaving 6 bases between them. CDR3 length equals 14 residues. Per the germline V gene, CDR1 is SGHTA and CDR2 is FQGNSA. The CDR3: CASSLEIANEKLFF. The CDR3 nucleotides read TGTGCCAGCAGCTTAGAGATAGCTAATGAAAAACTGTTTTTT.

The chain has TRBV7-9 and TRBJ2-7; D gene ambiguous. Between the trimmed V and J ends, which lost 1 base and 3 bases, there was a span of 7 bases. Per the germline V gene, CDR1 is SEHNR and CDR2 is FQNEAQ (reference sequence). The CDR3 covers 13 residues. CDR3 DNA: TGTGCCAGCAGCTTAGGTCGCGGCTACGAGCAGTACTTC. Its protein product is CASSLGRGYEQYF.

This chain uses TRBV2 with TRBJ2-1; 10 nucleotides align to TRBD2. Germline V gives CDR1 SNHLY, CDR2 FYNNEI. Trimming took 7 bases from V and 8 from J; bases not matched to a gene: 11. The CDR3 extends over 15 amino acids. The CDR3 nucleotides read TGTGCCAGCATCTCCGGGACTAGCGACGCCGATGAGCAGTTCTTC. Its protein product is CASISGTSDADEQFF.

This rearrangement joins TRBV5-5 to TRBJ2-2; 9 nucleotides line up with TRBD1. This CDR3 comprises 14 residues. Germline CDR1 reads SGHKS; CDR2 reads YYEKEE (reference sequence). J was trimmed by 9 bases and V by 4 bases; bases with no gene match: 7. Written as DNA, the CDR3 is TGTGCCAGCAGCGCGACAGGGGGGGTCAGGGAGCTGTTTTTT. Its translation: CASSATGGVRELFF.

The V gene is TRBV5-4, the J gene TRBJ2-5; weak D call: TRBD2 (6 bases). Germline assignment: CDR1 SGHNT and CDR2 YYREEE (reference sequence). V lost 0 bases and J lost 3, with 9 bases in between. The length of the CDR3 is 14 residues. The CDR3 loop reads CASSLVLAEETQYF. The CDR3 DNA follows: TGTGCCAGCAGCTTGGTCTTAGCGGAAGAGACCCAGTACTTC.

The chain joins TRBV5-4 to TRBJ2-2; D unresolved. V was trimmed by 3 bases and J by 1 base, leaving 7 bases between them. Germline V gene lookup returns CDR1 SGHNT and CDR2 YYREEE (reference sequence). The CDR3 is 14 amino acids. CDR3 sequence: CASSSRQNTGELFF. The CDR3 DNA reads TGTGCCAGCAGCTCCCGACAGAACACCGGGGAGCTGTTTTTT.

The J gene is TRBJ2-1, the V gene TRBV5-6; TRBD2 might be the D (5 bases). The CDR3 extends over 13 amino acids. V was trimmed by 4 bases and J by 0 bases, leaving 5 bases between them. Per the germline V gene, CDR1 is SGHDT and CDR2 is YYEEEE. The CDR3 loop reads CASSRGSYNEQFF. CDR3 nucleotide sequence: TGTGCCAGCAGCCGGGGCTCCTACAATGAGCAGTTCTTC.

This chain connects TRBV5-6 to TRBJ1-3, with TRBD1 matching 8 bases. Germline loops: CDR1 SGHDT, CDR2 YYEEEE. This CDR3 contains 15 residues. J was trimmed by 1 base and V by 4 bases; bases with no gene match: 4. CDR3 loop: CASSPWTGSGNTIYF. CDR3 nucleotide sequence: TGTGCCAGCAGCCCATGGACAGGGTCTGGAAACACCATATATTTT.

The J gene is TRBJ2-5, the V gene TRBV11-1; 7 positions agree with TRBD2. The V gene's germline CDR1 is SGHAT and CDR2 FQDESV (reference sequence). The CDR3 contains 16 residues. V shed 6 bases, J shed 5 bases, and the junction held 15 bases outside the gene matches. CDR3 in amino acids: CASSRNRRGSGETQYF. The CDR3, as DNA: TGTGCCAGCAGTCGGAACCGGCGGGGGTCCGGGGAGACCCAGTACTTC.